This TCR beta chain was identified in a study of blood T cell repertoires in COVID-19. Those enrolled, adults aged 18 to 89 years, came from about 24 US areas. The assay was immunoSEQ multiplex PCR, and TCRdb's table has in-frame clones only and misses some. The data show approximately 150,000 clones, around four fifths seen once. This CDR3 has 16 residues. The junction had 6 bases not matched to a gene; V was cut back by 1 base and J by 8 bases. CDR1 LGHDT and CDR2 YNNKEL come from the germline V gene (reference sequence). The source material was PBMCs or T cells enriched from blood (not recorded which). The receptor comes from a woman aged 50 to 60 who had recovered from COVID-19. The chain carries TRBV3-1 (or the pseudogene TRBV3-2) and TRBJ2-7, with TRBD2 identical over 15 bases. CDR3 sequence (DNA): TGTGCCAGCAGCCAAGGGACTAGCGGGAGGGCCCAAAAGCAGTACTTC. Residues: CASSQGTSGRAQKQYF.